The present entry profiles one TCR beta chain with its context. Only in-frame clones appear in the TCRdb table, and some are missing; sequencing was by immunoSEQ multiplex PCR. Seen here are about 320,000 clones, about 85% observed once, and the top ten hold 1.9%. The data stem from a study of blood T cell repertoires in COVID-19. On the study more broadly: The United States, Italy and Spain were the sources of the acute and convalescent COVID-19 samples.

Germline lookup yields CDR1 SGHAT and CDR2 FQNNGV. The CDR3 runs to 16 residues. V lost 1 base and J 2 bases, leaving 14 bases between the germline ends. Participants came from some 26 US areas, aged roughly 18 to 100 years. Participants' own reports of clinical history determined their cohort assignment. No more than 2 weeks before study entry, exposed participants had met a case of COVID-19. The specimen sequenced was PBMCs or T cells enriched from blood (not recorded which). The gene calls are TRBV11-2 and TRBJ1-1, with no clear D. The sequence came from a woman under 40 who had been exposed to COVID-19. The CDR3 DNA reads as TGTGCCAGCAGCTTAGCCGTGGGCAGCCGAAACACTGAAGCTTTCTTT. This codes for CASSLAVGSRNTEAFF.